Below are 7 T cell receptor beta chains sequenced from a single sample in a study of blood T cell repertoires in COVID-19. Here immunoSEQ multiplex PCR was the method, and the copy in TCRdb shows in-frame clones only, minus some. The sample holds some 240,000 clones, 65% to 85% seen once. The specimen sequenced was peripheral blood. The receptors shown here come from a woman aged 40 to 50 who had recovered from COVID-19.

The rearrangement links TRBV27 to TRBJ1-1; TRBD1 might be the D (5 bases). CDR1 is MNHEY and CDR2 is SMNVEV in the germline V gene (reference sequence). V was cut by 8 bases and J by 5 bases, with 15 bases left in between. There are 13 residues in the CDR3. The CDR3 loop is CASWSWGETEAFF. CDR3 sequence (DNA): TGTGCCAGCTGGTCGTGGGGGGAGACTGAAGCTTTCTTT.

The chain has TRBV19 and TRBJ1-2; weak D call: TRBD1 (5 bases). The V end was cut by 3 bases, the J end by 6 bases, with 14 bases between. Germline CDR1 is LNHDA and CDR2 is SQIVND (reference sequence). The length of the CDR3 is 14 residues. The CDR3 bases are TGTGCCAGTAGTATCGGGACTACTCCGGATGGCTACACCTTC. It translates to CASSIGTTPDGYTF.

The V gene is TRBV18, the J gene TRBJ1-1, with 7 bases identical to TRBD1. Germline V lookup: CDR1 KGHSH, CDR2 LQKENI. V lost 4 bases to trimming and J lost 2 bases; unmatched junction nucleotides: 4. CDR3 size: 14 residues. CDR3 nucleotide sequence: TGTGCCAGCTCACAGAGGACAGGTAACACTGAAGCTTTCTTT. It specifies CASSQRTGNTEAFF.

The CDR3 reads CASSQGGGLTEAFF. CDR3 nucleotides: TGCGCCAGCAGCCAGGGGGGGGGCTTGACTGAAGCTTTCTTT. The chain has TRBV4-1 and TRBJ1-1, with D possibly being TRBD1 (6 bases). Deletions cut 3 bases from V and 5 bases from J, with 13 bases between. Germline V CDR1 and CDR2: MGHRA, YSYEKL. The CDR3 sequence is 14 residues long.

This clone is a singleton in its sample. This chain links TRBV7-9 with TRBJ2-7; 10 bases are a match to TRBD1. The CDR3 runs 13 residues. Looked up from germline, CDR1 is SEHNR and CDR2 is FQNEAQ (reference sequence). V was clipped by 1 base and J by 12 bases; unmatched bases: 6. CDR3 loop: CASSLGGQGYTYF. The CDR3 bases are TGTGCCAGCAGCTTAGGGGGACAGGGGTATACGTACTTC.

V and J are TRBV5-1 and TRBJ1-2, with no clear D. The germline V gene encodes CDR1 SGHRS and CDR2 YFSETQ. With 0 bases removed from V and 8 bases from J, the gap between germline ends came to 11 bases. There are 13 residues in the CDR3. Here the CDR3 reads CASSLGPAGGYTF. CDR3 nucleotide sequence: TGCGCCAGCAGCTTGGGTCCCGCCGGGGGCTACACCTTC.

V usage is TRBV6-1 and J usage is TRBJ1-2; D may be TRBD1 (5 bases). The germline V and J ends were trimmed by 0 bases and 0 bases, with 8 bases remaining between them. The germline CDR1 and CDR2 sequences are MNHNS and SASEGT. CDR3 length: 15 amino acids. The CDR3 DNA follows: TGTGCCAGCAGTGAAGCTGGGGCCACTAACTATGGCTACACCTTC. It specifies CASSEAGATNYGYTF.